The 22 T cell receptor beta chains below come from one sample, sequenced in a study of T cell responses to AZD1222 COVID-19 vaccine (dated by TCRdb to 2020 to 2022). The sample's time point, from its label and the paper: about 28 days (+/-7) after the second vaccine dose. The sample's treatment or condition label is to be understood as: meningococcal conjugate vaccine given as trial control. Libraries were built with the immunoSEQ multiplex PCR assay. Entries here come from immuneACCESS through TCRdb and include only in-frame sequences with V and J called. Some clones fail to appear in such tables; in the studies checked, an unresolved V gene covers under half of the shortfall, and the cause of the remainder is unknown. This sample comprises approximately 130,000 clones, approximately 85% of them detected only once. Approximately 8% of the sample goes to the ten largest clones. This material consisted of peripheral blood, taken 28 days after the second dose of the MenACWY control vaccine. All receptors derive from an adult who received the MenACWY meningococcal vaccine as a control.

V usage is TRBV7-9 and J usage is TRBJ1-5; 7 bases are a match to TRBD1. The CDR3 has 15 residues. V shed 1 base and J 6 bases; nucleotides not matched to a gene: 6. Looked up from germline, CDR1 is SEHNR and CDR2 is FQNEAQ (reference sequence). The CDR3 is CASSLGDRVGQPQHF. CDR3 coding DNA: TGTGCCAGCAGCTTAGGAGACAGGGTGGGTCAGCCCCAGCATTTT.

This chain links TRBV28 with TRBJ1-2; the match to TRBD1 covers 8 bases. Germline V gene lookup returns CDR1 MDHEN and CDR2 SYDVKM. This CDR3 has 15 amino acids. V was clipped by 10 bases and J by 4 bases; unmatched bases: 14. CDR3 residues: CAISTGAPVGYGYTF. The CDR3 nucleotides read TGTGCCATCTCGACAGGGGCCCCGGTGGGCTATGGCTACACCTTC.

The gene calls are TRBV7-2 and TRBJ2-5; D call uncertain. This CDR3 comprises 12 residues. V lost 1 base and J lost 7, with 7 bases in between. CDR1 is SGHTA and CDR2 is FQGNSA in the germline V gene. CDR3: CASSLVIGTQYF. CDR3 nucleotides: TGTGCCAGCAGCTTAGTAATCGGGACCCAGTACTTC.

This clone was recorded only once. The chain uses TRBV7-2 and TRBJ2-5; 10 positions agree with TRBD2. The CDR3 covers 16 residues. Per germline, CDR1 SGHTA and CDR2 FQGNSA. Trimming took 5 bases from V and 5 from J; bases not matched to a gene: 11. CDR3 in DNA: TGTGCCAGCAGCGCTGGGGCTAGCGGGAGACGGGAGACCCAGTACTTC. The encoded protein is CASSAGASGRRETQYF.

The genes are TRBV4-1 and TRBJ1-2; a weak D match, TRBD1 (6 bases). The length of the CDR3 is 19 residues. CDR1 is MGHRA, CDR2 YSYEKL, per germline. V lost 0 bases to trimming and J lost 4 bases, with 24 bases between them. The CDR3 nucleotides are TGCGCCAGCAGCCAAGATTCTTCAAGAGGGCAGGGGTATATCTATGGCTACACCTTC. This encodes CASSQDSSRGQGYIYGYTF.

There are a few counts of this clone. The rearrangement joins TRBV7-3 to TRBJ2-2; D gene unclear. CDR1 SGHTA and CDR2 FQGTGA come from the germline V gene. Trimming removed 2 bases from V and 4 bases from J, with 17 bases in between. The CDR3 consists of 17 residues. The CDR3 spells CASSLGRGPPLTGELFF. In DNA form, the CDR3 reads TGTGCCAGCAGCTTAGGACGCGGACCGCCACTCACCGGGGAGCTGTTTTTT.

This clone was recorded a few times. The chain recombines TRBV7-2 with TRBJ1-4; TRBD1 might be the D (5 bases). Germline V gene data show CDR1 as SGHTA and CDR2 as FQGNSA. V lost 5 bases to trimming and J lost 7 bases, with 14 bases between them. The CDR3 has 14 amino acids. CDR3 loop: CASSLRRGVEKLFF. CDR3 sequence (DNA): TGTGCCAGCAGCCTCCGAAGGGGAGTTGAAAAACTGTTTTTT.

This chain links TRBV5-1 with TRBJ2-5; possibly TRBD1 for D (5 bases). The V end was cut by 2 bases, the J end by 4 bases, with 9 bases between. The CDR3 is 13 residues long. Germline assignment: CDR1 SGHRS and CDR2 YFSETQ. The CDR3 reads CASSFRVSETQYF. The CDR3 nucleotides are TGCGCCAGCAGCTTCAGGGTCTCAGAGACCCAGTACTTC.

The V gene is TRBV7-9, the J gene TRBJ1-2; 7 positions match TRBD1. Germline-derived CDR1 and CDR2 are SEHNR and FQNEAQ (reference sequence). There are 14 residues in the CDR3. The trim removed 5 bases at V and 8 bases at J, leaving 11 bases unmatched. CDR3 nucleotide sequence: TGTGCCAGCAGCGTCCGGGACAGTCTAGGAGGCTACACCTTC. It is translated as CASSVRDSLGGYTF.

V is TRBV7-6 and J is TRBJ2-3; the match to TRBD1 covers 9 bases. Losses at the gene ends were 5 bases for V and 9 bases for J; bases not matched to a gene: 15. CDR1 is SGHVS and CDR2 is FNYEAQ in the germline V gene. The CDR3 spans 16 residues. This chain's CDR3 is CASSPVSRDRVETQYF. CDR3 sequence (DNA): TGTGCCAGCAGCCCGGTGTCCCGGGACAGGGTTGAGACGCAGTATTTT.

The chain couples TRBV10-2 to TRBJ1-1, with TRBD1 identical over 7 bases. Germline V gene sequence: CDR1 WSHSY, CDR2 SAAADI. This CDR3 is built from 13 residues. V was clipped by 6 bases and J by 4 bases; unmatched bases: 5. The CDR3 DNA follows: TGCGCCAGCAGACAGGGGCTTGCCACTGAAGCTTTCTTT. Protein product: CASRQGLATEAFF.

The chain links TRBV4-3 to TRBJ2-5; tentative D call: TRBD1 (5 bases). The CDR3 totals 15 residues. The germline CDR1 and CDR2 sequences are LGHNA and YSLEER. V gave up 1 base and J gave up 0 bases, with 9 bases separating them. The CDR3 nucleotides read TGCGCCAGCAGCCAAGTTTCAGGGTACCAAGAGACCCAGTACTTC. Translating it yields CASSQVSGYQETQYF.

As DNA, the CDR3 is TGTGCCAGCAGCCCTCGACAGGGGACAAACTATGGCTACACCTTC. As protein: CASSPRQGTNYGYTF. This chain links TRBV9 with TRBJ1-2, with TRBD1 identical over 8 bases. CDR3 length: 15 residues. V shed 4 bases and J 2 bases; nucleotides not matched to a gene: 7. Looked up from germline, CDR1 is SGDLS and CDR2 is YYNGEE.

The table lists this clone with a few counts. CDR3 coding DNA: TGTGCCAGCAGCCAAACGGGACTAGCGGGCTACAATGAGCAGTTCTTC. Its protein product is CASSQTGLAGYNEQFF. This chain links TRBV3-1 (or the pseudogene TRBV3-2) with TRBJ2-1, with 12 bases identical to TRBD2. Unmatched junction bases numbered 2, after V lost 2 bases and J lost 3 bases. The CDR3 spans 16 residues. Germline V gene data show CDR1 as LGHDT and CDR2 as YNNKEL (reference sequence).

This CDR3 reads CATTTSKTGTGVGNTIYF. The DNA for the CDR3 is TGTGCCACTACAACCTCCAAGACCGGGACAGGGGTTGGAAACACCATATATTTT. The rearrangement uses TRBV7-8 and TRBJ1-3, with 10 bases lining up with TRBD1. The CDR3 has 18 amino acids. The ends lost 10 bases at V and 3 bases at J; junction bases unmatched: 18. Germline V gene lookup returns CDR1 SGHVS and CDR2 FQNEAQ.

The chain employs TRBV5-1 and TRBJ1-2; D may be TRBD1 (5 bases). Trimming stripped 0 bases from V and 4 bases from J, with 13 bases between. The CDR3 runs to 15 residues. CDR1 is SGHRS and CDR2 is YFSETQ in the germline V gene. CDR3 DNA sequence: TGCGCCAGCAGCTTGGACAGGCGCAGTTTCTATGGCTACACCTTC. It yields the protein CASSLDRRSFYGYTF.

The chain has TRBV4-3 and TRBJ2-1; a weak D match, TRBD2 (5 bases). Deletions cut 0 bases from V and 0 bases from J, with 18 bases between. This CDR3 has 19 amino acids. Germline CDR1 is LGHNA and CDR2 is YSLEER. The chain's CDR3 is CASSQDRLARVGSYNEQFF. The CDR3 DNA is TGCGCCAGCAGCCAAGATCGGCTAGCTAGGGTCGGCTCCTACAATGAGCAGTTCTTC.

The rearrangement uses TRBV7-8 and TRBJ2-1, with 8 bases lining up with TRBD2. This CDR3 is 15 amino acids long. Germline V lookup: CDR1 SGHVS, CDR2 FQNEAQ. The trim removed 7 bases at V and 6 bases at J, leaving 11 bases unmatched. The CDR3 nucleotides are TGTGCCAGCATCCTCGACCTGCGGGGGGTCAATGAGCAGTTCTTC. This codes for CASILDLRGVNEQFF.

V is TRBV10-2 and J is TRBJ2-7; D gene ambiguous. Germline values: CDR1 WSHSY, CDR2 SAAADI. The CDR3 runs 11 residues. V lost 6 bases and J lost 2, with 5 bases in between. CDR3 residues: CASSGTYEQYF. CDR3 DNA sequence: TGCGCCAGCAGCGGTACCTACGAGCAGTACTTC.

V usage is TRBV12-3 or TRBV12-4 and J usage is TRBJ1-1, with D possibly matching TRBD1 (6 bases). V lost 6 bases and J lost 11, with 16 bases in between. The CDR3 runs 12 residues. The CDR3 coding sequence is TGTGCCAGCAGCCTCGGACAGATTGAGGCTTTCTTT. Residues: CASSLGQIEAFF.

This clone was recorded once. V and J are TRBV18 and TRBJ1-1; 7 bases align to TRBD1. The CDR3 is 12 residues long. Germline CDR1 and CDR2: KGHSH and LQKENI. With V trimmed by 5 bases and J by 5 bases, 2 bases remained unmatched. CDR3 amino acids: CASSDRVTEAFF. CDR3 in DNA: TGTGCCAGCTCAGACAGGGTAACTGAAGCTTTCTTT.

The V gene is TRBV9, the J gene TRBJ1-1; 11 bases are shared with TRBD1. Germline loops: CDR1 SGDLS, CDR2 YYNGEE. The CDR3 has 19 residues. J gave up 5 bases and V 2 bases, and 17 bases lay outside the gene matches. DNA of the CDR3: TGTGCCAGCAGCGTTACTCCCGGGACAGGGGGTAGTAGTAGGACTGAAGCTTTCTTT. This sequence encodes CASSVTPGTGGSSRTEAFF.